A single T cell receptor (beta chain) is shown here with its context. What it binds is not known. This entry comes from a study of T cell repertoires in cytomegalovirus infection. Study overall: Public TCR beta signature analysis indicated the presence of both CMV infection and matching HLA type.

General study points: Summed frequency of public TCR beta families distinguished CMV carriers with the relevant HLA.

This CDR3 is 13 amino acids long. Germline CDR1 reads SGHTA; CDR2 reads FQGNSA. With 8 bases clipped from V and 1 base from J, the junction kept 3 bases outside the gene matches. MiXCR, run by TCRdb on the reads, gives a single entry per CDR3 protein. The sample has 400,000 to 600,000 distinct CDR3 sequences; approximately 40% are singletons. The clonotype comes from a human donor in good health (CMV status not recorded). Some clones in this sample may be carry-over from other donors' samples. This chain connects TRBV7-2 to TRBJ2-7; the match to TRBD1 covers 9 bases. Source: cultured PBMCs, taken from culture after CMV antigen stimulation. DNA of the CDR3: TGTGCCAGCTCAGGACAGGGGTCCTACGAGCAGTACTTC. Translated: CASSGQGSYEQYF.